This T cell receptor (beta chain) was retrieved from a study of cytomegalovirus exposure and HLA in healthy donors. Study results and caveats: TCR beta V- and J-gene trimming was later associated with a missense DCLRE1C variant.

This CDR3 contains 13 residues. The germline CDR1 and CDR2 sequences are SGHNT and YENEEA. V gave up 3 bases and J gave up 2 bases, with 8 bases separating them. On this clone itself: The antigen is not known.

Both 60 Vbeta primers and 13 Jbeta primers went into the PCR. Profiling relied on immunoSEQ multiplex PCR, and the TCRdb table lists in-frame clones only, not all of them. The profile shows around 91,000 clones, approximately 84% of them singletons. What was sequenced was PBMCs. The rearrangement uses TRBV11-3 and TRBJ2-7; D gene uncertain. The clonotype comes from a man between 18 and 29 years old in good health and CMV-seronegative. The CDR3 nucleotides are TGTGCCAGCAGCTTTCGTTTAACCTACGAGCAGTACTTC. Residues: CASSFRLTYEQYF.